Presented here are 28 T cell receptor beta chains from one specimen sequenced in a study of blood T cell repertoires in COVID-19. Here immunoSEQ multiplex PCR was the method, and the copy in TCRdb shows in-frame clones only, minus some. The table lists around 60,000 clones, 75% to 90% of them singletons. Input material: peripheral blood. The origin of the receptors is a human donor with active COVID-19. The donor label of this sample is uncertain.

The chain uses TRBV5-1 and TRBJ1-6; D possibly corresponds to TRBD1 (6 bases). Germline V gene lookup returns CDR1 SGHRS and CDR2 YFSETQ. The V gene lost 0 bases and the J gene lost 10 bases, with 14 bases spanning the gap. This CDR3 has 15 residues. In DNA form, the CDR3 reads TGCGCCAGCAGCTTGGGGCAGGGGCGTTGGTCACCCCTCCACTTT. Protein product: CASSLGQGRWSPLHF.

V is TRBV19 and J is TRBJ1-1, with TRBD1 matching over 9 bases. V was pared by 5 bases and J by 1 base, with 11 bases of the junction left unmatched. The CDR3 contains 17 residues. CDR1 and CDR2 from the germline V gene are LNHDA and SQIVND (reference sequence). The chain's CDR3 is CASSETGGLGRNTEAFF. The CDR3 DNA follows: TGTGCCAGTAGTGAAACAGGGGGCCTCGGGAGGAACACTGAAGCTTTCTTT.

This chain uses TRBV3-1 (or the pseudogene TRBV3-2) with TRBJ2-5, with D possibly matching TRBD2 (5 bases). The germline V gene has CDR1 LGHDT and CDR2 YNNKEL (reference sequence). This CDR3 comprises 16 residues. Trimming took off 1 base at V and 1 base at J, with 13 bases between the two ends. CDR3 nucleotides: TGTGCCAGCAGCCAAGTTGGCGGGCGGCCCCAAGAGACCCAGTACTTC. Its protein is CASSQVGGRPQETQYF.

This clone was recorded only once. This chain links TRBV18 with TRBJ1-2, with 7 positions matching TRBD1. This CDR3 spans 13 amino acids. Germline-derived CDR1 and CDR2 are KGHSH and LQKENI. Germline trimming cut 0 bases from V and 8 bases from J; bases unmatched to any gene: 3. The CDR3 here is CASSPPGGGGYTF. For the CDR3, the DNA is TGTGCCAGCTCACCACCAGGGGGCGGAGGCTACACCTTC. The variable domain in full, completed from reference TRBV18 and TRBJ1-2, reads NAGVMQNPRHLVRRRGQEARLRCSPMKGHSHVYWYRQLPEEGLKFMVYLQKENIIDESGMPKERFSAEFPKEGPSILRIQQVVRGDSAAYFCASSPPGGGGYTFGSGTRLTVV.

The chain links TRBV4-1 to TRBJ1-1, with D possibly matching TRBD1 (6 bases). Germline CDR1 and CDR2: MGHRA and YSYEKL. The CDR3 runs to 12 residues. Trimming cost V 2 bases and J 7 bases, with 8 bases left between them. The CDR3 DNA reads TGCGCCAGCAGCCAAACAGGGAGTGAAGCTTTCTTT. It specifies CASSQTGSEAFF.

The chain employs TRBV5-1 and TRBJ1-4; the D is unclear. This CDR3 has 13 amino acids. Trimming removed 0 bases from V and 7 bases from J, with 7 bases in between. CDR1 is SGHRS, CDR2 YFSETQ, per germline. The CDR3 DNA reads as TGCGCCAGCAGCTTGGATTTCCGTGAAAAACTGTTTTTT. It codes for CASSLDFREKLFF. The full variable domain, rest sourced from reference TRBV5-1 and TRBJ1-4, is KAGVTQTPRYLIKTRGQQVTLSCSPISGHRSVSWYQQTPGQGLQFLFEYFSETQRNKGNFPGRFSGRQFSNSRSEMNVSTLELGDSALYLCASSLDFREKLFFGSGTQLSVL.

This clone was counted a single time. V and J are TRBV3-1 (or the pseudogene TRBV3-2) and TRBJ1-2, with D possibly TRBD1 on 5 matching bases. Germline CDR1 is LGHDT and CDR2 is YNNKEL (reference sequence). V lost 4 bases and J 4 bases, leaving 10 bases between the germline ends. This CDR3 comprises 13 residues. CDR3 DNA: TGTGCCAGCAGCCCTAGGGGCGGCTATGGCTACACCTTC. It specifies CASSPRGGYGYTF.

V usage is TRBV7-2 and J usage is TRBJ2-5, with D possibly TRBD2 on 5 matching bases. V was pared by 1 base and J by 4 bases, with 10 bases between. The CDR3 is 14 residues long. Looked up from germline, CDR1 is SGHTA and CDR2 is FQGNSA. CDR3 nucleotides: TGTGCCAGCAGCTTAGAGGGAGCGGCAGAGACCCAGTACTTC. Protein: CASSLEGAAETQYF.

This sequence joins TRBV19 and TRBJ2-3; D is undetermined. The CDR3 length is 13 residues. Germline values: CDR1 LNHDA, CDR2 SQIVND (reference sequence). V lost 10 bases to trimming and J lost 3 bases, with 14 bases between them. This CDR3 reads CATTTRETDTQYF. As DNA, the CDR3 is TGTGCCACTACGACAAGAGAGACAGATACGCAGTATTTT.

V and J are TRBV6-5 and TRBJ1-2; D is ambiguous. This CDR3 comprises 13 residues. V lost 7 bases, J lost 4 bases, and 13 bases lay in between. Germline-derived CDR1 and CDR2 are MNHEY and SVGAGI. The CDR3 sequence is CASTSSEGYGYTF. CDR3 DNA: TGTGCCAGCACATCTTCGGAGGGCTATGGCTACACCTTC.

The chain carries TRBV28 and TRBJ2-1, with 12 positions matching TRBD1. Looked up from germline, CDR1 is MDHEN and CDR2 is SYDVKM. There are 15 residues in the CDR3. Germline trimming cut 2 bases from V and 7 bases from J; bases unmatched to any gene: 3. In DNA form, the CDR3 reads TGTGCCAGCAGTTTAGGGACAGGGGGCTGGAATGAGCAGTTCTTC. It yields the protein CASSLGTGGWNEQFF.

This sequence joins TRBV2 and TRBJ2-7; 14 nucleotides agree with TRBD2. Germline V lookup: CDR1 SNHLY, CDR2 FYNNEI. V gave up 6 bases and J gave up 3 bases; unmatched junction bases: 4. The CDR3 contains 15 residues. The CDR3 reads CASRGLAGVNYEQYF. In DNA, the CDR3 is TGTGCCAGCAGGGGACTAGCGGGGGTTAACTACGAGCAGTACTTC.

The chain links TRBV5-1 to TRBJ2-1; 11 bases match TRBD2. The CDR3 is 17 amino acids. The V and J ends lost 1 base and 0 bases, in that order; junction bases with no gene match: 3. Looked up from germline, CDR1 is SGHRS and CDR2 is YFSETQ. The CDR3 reads CASSLLGLAVSYNEQFF. CDR3 DNA: TGCGCCAGCAGCTTGTTGGGACTAGCGGTCTCCTACAATGAGCAGTTCTTC.

The chain carries TRBV28 and TRBJ2-7; 8 bases agree with TRBD2. Germline CDR1 and CDR2: MDHEN and SYDVKM. With 11 bases clipped from V and 4 bases from J, the junction kept 10 bases outside the gene matches. This CDR3 is built from 13 residues. CDR3 loop: CASERESGYEQYF. The CDR3 DNA reads as TGTGCCTCAGAGCGGGAGAGCGGGTACGAGCAGTACTTC.

This clone has a handful of counts. This rearrangement joins TRBV12-1 to TRBJ1-6; the table assigns TRBD1, which was not confirmed against the DNA. TRBV12-1 is labeled a pseudogene. This CDR3 has 14 amino acids. The CDR3 bases are TGTGCCAGCACCCCAGGCTCCTATAATTCACCCCTCCACTTT. It is translated as CASTPGSYNSPLHF.

The chain uses TRBV28 and TRBJ2-7; D may be TRBD1 (6 bases). V gave up 5 bases and J gave up 2 bases, with 16 bases separating them. The CDR3 totals 15 residues. Per the germline V gene, CDR1 is MDHEN and CDR2 is SYDVKM. The CDR3, as DNA: TGTGCCAGCAGTCCACTACAGGGTAGGACCTACGAGCAGTACTTC. It specifies CASSPLQGRTYEQYF.

The rearrangement links TRBV5-4 to TRBJ2-2, with TRBD1 identical over 7 bases. The ends lost 4 bases at V and 4 bases at J; junction bases unmatched: 7. The germline gives CDR1 SGHNT, CDR2 YYREEE (reference sequence). The CDR3 consists of 15 residues. The CDR3 nucleotides are TGTGCCAGCAGCAAAGACAGGGTAGGCACCGGGGAGCTGTTTTTT. As protein: CASSKDRVGTGELFF.

This chain links TRBV2 with TRBJ1-5; D remains unclear. The CDR3 spans 13 residues. Trimming removed 5 bases at V and 0 bases at J, with 5 bases between. Germline V gene lookup returns CDR1 SNHLY and CDR2 FYNNEI. DNA for the CDR3: TGTGCCAGCAGTCGAGATAGCAATCAGCCCCAGCATTTT. Protein: CASSRDSNQPQHF.

The rearrangement links TRBV11-3 to TRBJ2-2; no reliable D call. The V gene lost 2 bases and the J gene lost 5 bases, with 12 bases spanning the gap. Germline V gives CDR1 SGHNT, CDR2 YENEEA. This CDR3 spans 15 amino acids. The CDR3 sequence: CASSLIGPPTGELFF. The CDR3 bases are TGTGCCAGCAGCTTAATTGGGCCCCCTACCGGGGAGCTGTTTTTT.

This chain links TRBV5-1 with TRBJ2-5, with 11 nucleotides matching TRBD1. V gave up 2 bases and J gave up 4 bases; unmatched junction bases: 16. This CDR3 comprises 19 residues. Germline CDR1 and CDR2: SGHRS and YFSETQ. The CDR3 DNA is TGCGCCAGCAGCTTAAATGACTTCGTCGGACAGGGGGCAAGAGAGACCCAGTACTTC. It specifies CASSLNDFVGQGARETQYF.

The chain employs TRBV7-9 and TRBJ1-4; D is perhaps TRBD1 (5 bases). The CDR3 has 11 amino acids. Trimming shortened V by 8 bases and J by 7 bases, and 8 bases separated the two germline ends. In germline, CDR1 is SEHNR, CDR2 FQNEAQ (reference sequence). Here the CDR3 DNA reads TGTGCCAGCGGAAGGGGTGAAAAACTGTTTTTT. Amino acid sequence: CASGRGEKLFF.

The chain couples TRBV7-9 to TRBJ2-3; 11 bases are shared with TRBD2. Looked up from germline, CDR1 is SEHNR and CDR2 is FQNEAQ (reference sequence). J gave up 0 bases and V 3 bases, and 2 bases lay outside the gene matches. The CDR3 sequence is 16 residues long. The CDR3 coding sequence is TGTGCCAGCAGCTTTTTAGCGGGGGGGAGCACAGATACGCAGTATTTT. Its translation: CASSFLAGGSTDTQYF.

In the case of this clone: The same CDR3 also results from other DNA sequences found in this sample. The V call is TRBV28, the J call TRBJ2-2; 10 bases fit TRBD2. J was trimmed by 4 bases and V by 7 bases; bases with no gene match: 0. Per germline, CDR1 MDHEN and CDR2 SYDVKM. The CDR3 totals 13 residues. CDR3 sequence reads: CASTSGSTGELFF. CDR3 nucleotides: TGTGCCAGCACTAGCGGGAGCACCGGGGAGCTGTTTTTT. Variable domain in full (rest from reference TRBV28 and TRBJ2-2): DVKVTQSSRYLVKRTGEKVFLECVQDMDHENMFWYRQDPGLGLRLIYFSYDVKMKEKGDIPEGYSVSREKKERFSLILESASTNQTSMYLCASTSGSTGELFFGEGSRLTVL.

The rearrangement uses TRBV7-6 and TRBJ2-2, with 8 bases that match TRBD1. Germline V gives CDR1 SGHVS, CDR2 FNYEAQ. The CDR3 contains 18 residues. V was pared by 1 base and J by 6 bases, with 13 bases of the junction left unmatched. CDR3 sequence: CASSLGRPRQGISGELFF. CDR3 bases: TGTGCCAGCAGCTTAGGAAGGCCGCGACAGGGGATTTCCGGGGAGCTGTTTTTT.

V gene TRBV11-3 combines with J gene TRBJ2-2, with D tentatively TRBD1 (6 bases). With 1 base removed from V and 1 base from J, the gap between germline ends came to 13 bases. CDR1 is SGHNT, CDR2 YENEEA, per germline. The length of the CDR3 is 17 residues. This CDR3 is CASSLGPKGQNTGELFF. DNA of the CDR3: TGTGCCAGCAGCTTAGGTCCCAAGGGACAGAACACCGGGGAGCTGTTTTTT.

This clone was counted a few times. This chain links TRBV2 with TRBJ1-1; D call uncertain. The length of the CDR3 is 13 residues. The V gene's germline CDR1 is SNHLY and CDR2 FYNNEI. V gave up 0 bases and J gave up 7 bases, with 9 bases separating them. CDR3 coding DNA: TGTGCCAGCAGTGAAGCCCCGGGGTTTGAAGCTTTCTTT. Amino acid sequence: CASSEAPGFEAFF.

The chain is built from TRBV10-3 and TRBJ1-1; TRBD1 agrees at 8 bases. This CDR3 spans 14 amino acids. V shed 4 bases and J 0 bases; nucleotides not matched to a gene: 1. From germline, CDR1 is ENHRY and CDR2 SYGVKD. The CDR3 DNA reads TGTGCCATCAGTGCGACAGGGGTGAACACTGAAGCTTTCTTT. This translates into CAISATGVNTEAFF.

This chain connects TRBV7-3 to TRBJ1-1; 9 bases agree with TRBD1. After removal of 5 bases from V and 3 bases from J, the junction contained 1 base not matched to a gene. Germline CDR1 and CDR2: SGHTA and FQGTGA. The CDR3 runs to 13 residues. The DNA for the CDR3 is TGTGCCAGCAGCCGGGACAGGGACACTGAAGCTTTCTTT. This sequence encodes CASSRDRDTEAFF.